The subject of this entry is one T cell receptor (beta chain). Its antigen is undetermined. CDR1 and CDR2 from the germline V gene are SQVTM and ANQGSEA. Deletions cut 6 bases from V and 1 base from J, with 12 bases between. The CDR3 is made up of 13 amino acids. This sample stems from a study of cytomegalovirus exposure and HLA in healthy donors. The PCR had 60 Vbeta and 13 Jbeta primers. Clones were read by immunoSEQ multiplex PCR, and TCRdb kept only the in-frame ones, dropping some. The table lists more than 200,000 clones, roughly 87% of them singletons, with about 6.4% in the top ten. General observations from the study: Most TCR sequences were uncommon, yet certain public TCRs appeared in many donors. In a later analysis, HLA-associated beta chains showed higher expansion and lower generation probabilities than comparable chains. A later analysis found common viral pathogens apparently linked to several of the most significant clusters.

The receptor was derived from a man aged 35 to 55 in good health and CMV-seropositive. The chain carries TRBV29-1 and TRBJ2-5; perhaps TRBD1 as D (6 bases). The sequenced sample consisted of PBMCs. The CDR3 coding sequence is TGCAGCGTCCCGGACAGCACCCAAGAGACCCAGTACTTC. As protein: CSVPDSTQETQYF.